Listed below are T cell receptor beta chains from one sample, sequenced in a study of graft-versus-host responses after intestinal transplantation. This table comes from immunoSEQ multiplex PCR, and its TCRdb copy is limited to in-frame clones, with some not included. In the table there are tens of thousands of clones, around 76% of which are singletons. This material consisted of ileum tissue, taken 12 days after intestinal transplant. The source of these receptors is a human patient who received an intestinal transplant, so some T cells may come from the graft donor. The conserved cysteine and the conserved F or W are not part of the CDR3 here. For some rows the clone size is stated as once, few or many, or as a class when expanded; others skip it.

ASSPRRGPDYEQY	few	TRBV18	TRBJ2-7
SVDVWGPKNYGYT	NA	TRBV29-1	TRBJ1-2
ASSDLRHLIYEQY	NA	TRBV6-6	TRBJ2-7
ASSMGLLESGELF	NA	TRBV13	TRBJ2-2
ASSALGTSGIDETQY	NA	TRBV9	TRBJ2-5
ASSPLAGGPGDTQY	NA	TRBV18	TRBJ2-3
AGLSGQAYNSPLH	NA	TRBV25-1	TRBJ1-6
ASSLARRDEQF	NA	TRBV11-2	TRBJ2-1
ASSTGQGRRNEQF	few	TRBV11-2	TRBJ2-1
ASSPTIIRGLTYEQY	NA	TRBV11-2	TRBJ2-7
ASVGGPGREQY	NA	TRBV7-9	TRBJ2-7
ASSLYGGDQPQH	medium-sized	TRBV4-1	TRBJ1-5
ASAGRPVRTDTQY	NA	TRBV2	TRBJ2-3
ASRRGQGAGEQY	NA	TRBV6-6	TRBJ2-7
ASSLIRLDEQF	few	TRBV11-2	TRBJ2-1
ASRELAGGPYNEQF	NA	TRBV6-1	TRBJ2-1
ASSLPGGSTEAF	NA	TRBV27	TRBJ1-1
ASSLFAGTYEQY	NA	TRBV5-4	TRBJ2-7
ASSLAGGNEQF	medium-sized	TRBV11-1	TRBJ2-1
ATSRTGLAGNTIY	NA	TRBV15	TRBJ1-3
ATSRDRGNTIY	NA	TRBV15	TRBJ1-3
ASSQAWGPGGEETQY	NA	TRBV4-1	TRBJ2-5
ASSPSPTSMETQY	NA	TRBV28	TRBJ2-5